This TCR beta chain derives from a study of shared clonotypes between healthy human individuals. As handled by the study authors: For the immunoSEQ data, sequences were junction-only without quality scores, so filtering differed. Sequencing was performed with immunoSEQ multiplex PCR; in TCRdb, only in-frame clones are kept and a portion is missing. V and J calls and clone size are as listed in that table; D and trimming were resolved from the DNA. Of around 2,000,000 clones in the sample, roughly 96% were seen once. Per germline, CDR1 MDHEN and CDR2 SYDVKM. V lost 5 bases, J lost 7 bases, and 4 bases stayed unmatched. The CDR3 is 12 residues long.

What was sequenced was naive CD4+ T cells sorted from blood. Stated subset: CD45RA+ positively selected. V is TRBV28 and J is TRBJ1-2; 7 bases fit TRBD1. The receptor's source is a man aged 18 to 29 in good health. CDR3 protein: CASSNPGGGYTF. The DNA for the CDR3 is TGTGCCAGCAGTAATCCAGGGGGTGGCTACACCTTC.